This T cell receptor (beta chain) was observed in a study of T cell responses to AZD1222 COVID-19 vaccine. Points from the study as a whole: It should be noted that donors were predominantly white British and more often female, and clonal diversity was possibly underestimated. CD4 TCRs associated with vaccination spanned spike, dominating at 160-218 and 743-854.

Details on this clone: Its antigen is not known.

The data were produced by immunoSEQ multiplex PCR, yet TCRdb's version contains in-frame clones alone and is incomplete. The table records more than 120,000 clones, 85% to 90% of them present only once. J gave up 5 bases and V 4 bases, and 7 bases lay outside the gene matches. Germline assignment: CDR1 SGHNT and CDR2 YYREEE (reference sequence). The CDR3 runs to 15 residues. The V gene is TRBV5-4, the J gene TRBJ2-1; 9 nucleotides match TRBD1. The sequence was obtained from an adult who received the AZD1222 COVID-19 vaccine. The sample was peripheral blood, taken 28 days after the second AZD1222 dose. The CDR3 region has the DNA TGTGCCAGCAGCCCGGGGACAGGGTACGACAATGAGCAGTTCTTC. This sequence encodes CASSPGTGYDNEQFF. The variable domain in full, completed from reference TRBV5-4 and TRBJ2-1, reads ETGVTQSPTHLIKTRGQQVTLRCSSQSGHNTVSWYQQALGQGPQFIFQYYREEENGRGNFPPRFSGLQFPNYSSELNVNALELDDSALYLCASSPGTGYDNEQFFGPGTRLTVL.